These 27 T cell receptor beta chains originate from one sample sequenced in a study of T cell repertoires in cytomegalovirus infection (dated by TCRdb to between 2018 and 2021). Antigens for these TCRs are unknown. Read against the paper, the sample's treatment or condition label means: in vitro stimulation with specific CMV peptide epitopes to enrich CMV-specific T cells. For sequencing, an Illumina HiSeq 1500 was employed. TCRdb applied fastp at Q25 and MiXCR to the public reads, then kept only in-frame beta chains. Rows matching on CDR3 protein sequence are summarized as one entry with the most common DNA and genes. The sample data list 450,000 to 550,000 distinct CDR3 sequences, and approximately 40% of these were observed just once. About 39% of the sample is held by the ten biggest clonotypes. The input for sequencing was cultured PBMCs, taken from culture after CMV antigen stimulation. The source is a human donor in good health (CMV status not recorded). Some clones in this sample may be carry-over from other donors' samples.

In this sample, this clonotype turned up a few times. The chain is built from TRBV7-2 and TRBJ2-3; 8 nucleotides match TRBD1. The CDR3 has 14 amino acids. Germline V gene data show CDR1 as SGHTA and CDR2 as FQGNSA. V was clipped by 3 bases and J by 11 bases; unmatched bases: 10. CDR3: CASSFGAVGTGQYF. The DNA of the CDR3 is TGTGCCAGCAGCTTTGGCGCCGTCGGGACAGGGCAGTATTTT.

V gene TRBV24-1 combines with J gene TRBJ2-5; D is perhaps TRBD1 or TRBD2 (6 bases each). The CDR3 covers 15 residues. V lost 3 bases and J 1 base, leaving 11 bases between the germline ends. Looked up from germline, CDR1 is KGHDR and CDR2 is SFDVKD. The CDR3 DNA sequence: TGTGCCACCAGTGATCCCGAGGGGGGCCAAGAGACCCAGTACTTC. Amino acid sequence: CATSDPEGGQETQYF.

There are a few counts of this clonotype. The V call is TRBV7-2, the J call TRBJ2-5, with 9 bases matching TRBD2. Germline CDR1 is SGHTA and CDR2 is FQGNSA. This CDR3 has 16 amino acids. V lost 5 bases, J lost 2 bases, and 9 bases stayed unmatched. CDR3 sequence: CASSPRGGGAQETQYF. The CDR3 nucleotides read TGTGCCAGCAGCCCCCGCGGCGGGGGGGCACAAGAGACCCAGTACTTC.

The CDR3 loop reads CASSLQRGAGDTQYF. CDR3 bases: TGTGCCAGCAGCTTACAGCGGGGGGCGGGGGATACGCAGTATTTT. V is TRBV7-6 and J is TRBJ2-3, with 9 bases fitting TRBD2. V lost 2 bases and J lost 6; bases outside the gene matches: 6. CDR1 and CDR2 from the germline V gene are SGHVS and FNYEAQ. CDR3 size: 15 residues. The full variable domain, completed using reference TRBV7-6 and TRBJ2-3, is GAGVSQSPRYKVTKRGQDVALRCDPISGHVSLYWYRQALGQGPEFLTYFNYEAQQDKSGLPNDRFSAERPEGSISTLTIQRTEQRDSAMYRCASSLQRGAGDTQYFGPGTRLTVL.

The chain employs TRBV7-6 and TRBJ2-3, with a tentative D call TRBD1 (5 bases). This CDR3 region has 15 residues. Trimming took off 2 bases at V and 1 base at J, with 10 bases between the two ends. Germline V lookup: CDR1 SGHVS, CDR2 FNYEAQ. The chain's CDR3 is CASSLPQGGTDTQYF. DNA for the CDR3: TGTGCCAGCAGCTTACCCCAGGGTGGCACAGATACGCAGTATTTT.

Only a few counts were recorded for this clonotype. The CDR3 bases are TGTGCCAGCAGCCGGGGACTAGCGGCATTCAATGAGCAGTTCTTC. It translates to CASSRGLAAFNEQFF. This chain joins TRBV11-3 and TRBJ2-1; 11 bases fit TRBD2. V was pared by 5 bases and J by 6 bases, with 6 bases of the junction left unmatched. The CDR3 length is 15 residues. Germline V gene data show CDR1 as SGHNT and CDR2 as YENEEA. The full variable domain, completed using reference TRBV11-3 and TRBJ2-1, is EAGVVQSPRYKIIEKKQPVAFWCNPISGHNTLYWYLQNLGQGPELLIRYENEEAVDDSQLPKDRFSAERLKGVDSTLKIQPAELGDSAVYLCASSRGLAAFNEQFFGPGTRLTVL.

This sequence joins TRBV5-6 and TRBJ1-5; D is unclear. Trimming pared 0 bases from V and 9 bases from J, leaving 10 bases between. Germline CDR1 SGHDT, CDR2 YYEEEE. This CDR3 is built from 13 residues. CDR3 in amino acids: CASSLAVIGPQHF. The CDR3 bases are TGTGCCAGCAGCTTGGCCGTAATCGGGCCCCAGCATTTT.

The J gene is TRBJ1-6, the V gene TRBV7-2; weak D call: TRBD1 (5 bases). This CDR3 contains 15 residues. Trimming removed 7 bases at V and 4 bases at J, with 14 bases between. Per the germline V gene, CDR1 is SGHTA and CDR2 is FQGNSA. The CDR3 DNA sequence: TGTGCCAGCACCCTTGATGGGGCTTATAATTCACCCCTCCACTTT. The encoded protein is CASTLDGAYNSPLHF.

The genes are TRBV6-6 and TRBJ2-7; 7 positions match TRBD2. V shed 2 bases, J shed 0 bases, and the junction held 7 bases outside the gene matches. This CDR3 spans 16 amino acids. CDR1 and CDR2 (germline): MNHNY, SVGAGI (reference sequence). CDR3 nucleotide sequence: TGTGCCAGCAGTTACCGGGCGGGAGAGAGCTCCTACGAGCAGTACTTC. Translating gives CASSYRAGESSYEQYF.

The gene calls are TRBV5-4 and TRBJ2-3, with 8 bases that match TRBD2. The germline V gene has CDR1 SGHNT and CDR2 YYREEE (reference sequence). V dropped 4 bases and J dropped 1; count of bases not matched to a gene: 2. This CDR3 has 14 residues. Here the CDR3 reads CASSIGRGTDTQYF. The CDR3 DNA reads TGTGCCAGCAGCATCGGGAGGGGCACAGATACGCAGTATTTT.

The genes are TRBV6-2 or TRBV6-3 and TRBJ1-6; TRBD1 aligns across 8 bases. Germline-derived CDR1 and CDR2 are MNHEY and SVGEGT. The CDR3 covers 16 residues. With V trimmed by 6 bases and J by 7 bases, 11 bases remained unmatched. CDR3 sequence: CASSPRTGWTNSPLHF. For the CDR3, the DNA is TGTGCCAGCAGCCCGAGGACAGGGTGGACGAATTCACCCCTCCACTTT.

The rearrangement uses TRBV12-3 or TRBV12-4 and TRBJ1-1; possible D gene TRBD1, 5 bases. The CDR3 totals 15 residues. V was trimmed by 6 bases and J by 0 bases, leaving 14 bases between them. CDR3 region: CASRPETDLNTEAFF. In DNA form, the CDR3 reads TGTGCCAGCAGACCCGAGACAGATTTGAACACTGAAGCTTTCTTT.

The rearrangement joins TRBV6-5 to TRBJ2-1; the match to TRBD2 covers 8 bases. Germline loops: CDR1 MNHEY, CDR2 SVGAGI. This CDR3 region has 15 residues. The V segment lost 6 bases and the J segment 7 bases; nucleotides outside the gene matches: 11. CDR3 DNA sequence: TGTGCCAGCAGCCCAAATATAGCGGGATCGAATGAGCAGTTCTTC. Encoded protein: CASSPNIAGSNEQFF.

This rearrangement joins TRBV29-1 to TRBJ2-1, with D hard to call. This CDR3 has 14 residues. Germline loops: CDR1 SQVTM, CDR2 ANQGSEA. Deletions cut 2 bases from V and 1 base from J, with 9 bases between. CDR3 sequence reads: CSVENGRSYNEQFF. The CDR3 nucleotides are TGCAGCGTTGAAAATGGTAGATCCTACAATGAGCAGTTCTTC.

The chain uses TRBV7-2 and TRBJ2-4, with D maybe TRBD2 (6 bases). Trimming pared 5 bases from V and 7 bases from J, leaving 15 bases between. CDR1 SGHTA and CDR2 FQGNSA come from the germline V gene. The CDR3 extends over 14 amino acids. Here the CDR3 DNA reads TGTGCCAGCAGCCCCGACGGGAGAGGGAACATTCAGTACTTC. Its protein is CASSPDGRGNIQYF.

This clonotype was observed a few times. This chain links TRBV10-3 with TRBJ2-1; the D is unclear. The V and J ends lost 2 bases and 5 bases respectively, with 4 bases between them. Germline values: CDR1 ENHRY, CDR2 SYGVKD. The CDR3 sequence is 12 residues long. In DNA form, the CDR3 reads TGTGCCATCAGTGAGCTAGACAATGAGCAGTTCTTC. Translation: CAISELDNEQFF.

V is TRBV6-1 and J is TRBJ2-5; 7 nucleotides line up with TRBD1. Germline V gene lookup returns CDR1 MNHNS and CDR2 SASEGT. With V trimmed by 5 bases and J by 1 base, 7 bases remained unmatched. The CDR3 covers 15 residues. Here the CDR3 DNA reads TGTGCCAGCAGTCCTGGGACAGCAATCCAAGAGACCCAGTACTTC. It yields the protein CASSPGTAIQETQYF.

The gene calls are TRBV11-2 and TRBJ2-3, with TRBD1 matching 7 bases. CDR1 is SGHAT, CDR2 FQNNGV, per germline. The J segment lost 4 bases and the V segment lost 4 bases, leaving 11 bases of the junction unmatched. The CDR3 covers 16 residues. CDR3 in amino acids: CASSYTTGAVADTQYF. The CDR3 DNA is TGTGCCAGCAGCTATACCACAGGGGCAGTCGCAGATACGCAGTATTTT. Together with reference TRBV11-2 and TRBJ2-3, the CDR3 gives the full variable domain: EAGVAQSPRYKIIEKRQSVAFWCNPISGHATLYWYQQILGQGPKLLIQFQNNGVVDDSQLPKDRFSAERLKGVDSTLKIQPAKLEDSAVYLCASSYTTGAVADTQYFGPGTRLTVL.

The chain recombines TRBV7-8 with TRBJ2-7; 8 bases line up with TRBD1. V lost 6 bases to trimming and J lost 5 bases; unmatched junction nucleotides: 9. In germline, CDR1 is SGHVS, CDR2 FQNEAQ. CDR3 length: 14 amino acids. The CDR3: CASSSGQGQHEQYF. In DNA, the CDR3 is TGTGCCAGCAGTTCCGGACAGGGTCAACACGAGCAGTACTTC.

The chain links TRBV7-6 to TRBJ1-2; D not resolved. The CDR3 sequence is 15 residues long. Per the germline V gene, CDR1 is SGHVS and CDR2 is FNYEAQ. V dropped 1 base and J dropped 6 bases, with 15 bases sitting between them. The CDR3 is CASSLDGPGYDGYTF. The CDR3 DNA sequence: TGTGCCAGCAGCTTAGACGGCCCTGGTTATGATGGCTACACCTTC.

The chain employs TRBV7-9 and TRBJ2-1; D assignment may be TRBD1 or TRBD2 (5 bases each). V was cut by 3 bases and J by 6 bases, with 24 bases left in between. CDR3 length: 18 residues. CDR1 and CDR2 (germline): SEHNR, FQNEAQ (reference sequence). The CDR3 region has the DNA TGTGCCAGCAGCTTTGGGGACCCCCGACCCGGAATTGCCAATGAGCAGTTCTTC. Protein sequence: CASSFGDPRPGIANEQFF.

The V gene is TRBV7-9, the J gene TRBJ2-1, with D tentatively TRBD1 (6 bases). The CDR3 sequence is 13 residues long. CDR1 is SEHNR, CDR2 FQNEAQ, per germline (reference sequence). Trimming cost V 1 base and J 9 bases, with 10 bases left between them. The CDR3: CASSLDGGGEQFF. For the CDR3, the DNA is TGTGCCAGCAGCTTAGATGGGGGCGGTGAGCAGTTCTTC.

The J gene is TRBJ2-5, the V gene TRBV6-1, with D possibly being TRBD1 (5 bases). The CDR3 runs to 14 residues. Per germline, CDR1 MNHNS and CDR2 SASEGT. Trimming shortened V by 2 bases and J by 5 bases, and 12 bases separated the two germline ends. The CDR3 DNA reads TGTGCCAGCAGTGAAAGGTCGAAGGGGGAGACCCAGTACTTC. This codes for CASSERSKGETQYF.

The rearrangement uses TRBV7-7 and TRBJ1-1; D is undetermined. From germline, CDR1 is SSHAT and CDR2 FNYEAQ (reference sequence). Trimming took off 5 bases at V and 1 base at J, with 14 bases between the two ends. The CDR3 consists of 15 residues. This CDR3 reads CASSPPGGKNTEAFF. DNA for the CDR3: TGTGCCAGCAGCCCCCCCGGCGGGAAGAACACTGAAGCTTTCTTT.

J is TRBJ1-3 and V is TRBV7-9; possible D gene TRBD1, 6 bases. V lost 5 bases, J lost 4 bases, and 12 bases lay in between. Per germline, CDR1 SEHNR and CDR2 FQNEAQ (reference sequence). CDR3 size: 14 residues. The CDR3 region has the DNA TGTGCCAGCAGCCCCCCGGGACAAGGAAACACCATATATTTT. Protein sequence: CASSPPGQGNTIYF.

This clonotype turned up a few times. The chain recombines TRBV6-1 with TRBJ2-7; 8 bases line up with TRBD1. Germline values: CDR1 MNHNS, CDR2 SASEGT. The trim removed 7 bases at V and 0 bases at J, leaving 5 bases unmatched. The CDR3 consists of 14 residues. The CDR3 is CASNPGQASYEQYF. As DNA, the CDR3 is TGTGCCAGCAACCCGGGACAGGCCTCCTACGAGCAGTACTTC.

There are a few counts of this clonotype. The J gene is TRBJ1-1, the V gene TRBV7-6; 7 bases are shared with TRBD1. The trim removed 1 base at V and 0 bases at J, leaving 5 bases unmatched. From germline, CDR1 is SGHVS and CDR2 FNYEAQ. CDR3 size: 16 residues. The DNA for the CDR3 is TGTGCCAGCAGCTTAGGGGGGGGACAGTTGAACACTGAAGCTTTCTTT. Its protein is CASSLGGGQLNTEAFF.